The 20 T cell receptor beta chains given below trace back to one sample, sequenced in a study of breast tumors, draining lymph nodes, adjacent tissues. The lymph nodes were axillary draining lymph nodes from breast cancer patients. From the multiplex PCR reads, TCRdb called clonotypes with MiXCR, one entry per CDR3 protein. This sample has approximately 90,000 distinct CDR3 sequences, with approximately 29% found just once. Sequencing used axillary lymph node tissue. Source of these receptors: a female donor with breast cancer. Some clones in this sample may be carry-over from other donors' samples.

This clonotype has a count of ten or more. The chain carries TRBV20-1 and TRBJ1-6, with a tentative D call TRBD1 (5 bases). The CDR3 spans 16 residues. Per the germline V gene, CDR1 is DFQATT and CDR2 is SNEGSKA (reference sequence). The V end lost 2 bases, the J end lost 5 bases, and 16 bases lay between the germline ends. CDR3 DNA sequence: TGCAGTGCTAGACTTAAACAGGATCGGGATAATTCACCCCTCCACTTT. Translating it yields CSARLKQDRDNSPLHF.

This clonotype was detected ten times or more. The chain couples TRBV2 to TRBJ1-2; no reliable D call. Deletions cut 2 bases from V and 6 bases from J, with 10 bases between. This CDR3 has 13 amino acids. Germline V gene lookup returns CDR1 SNHLY and CDR2 FYNNEI. The CDR3 loop reads CASSEYRSNGYTF. The DNA for the CDR3 is TGTGCCAGCAGTGAATATAGGAGCAATGGCTACACCTTC.

A word on this clonotype: This may come from a read error, since a much larger clone is one base off. J is TRBJ2-5 and V is TRBV6-5; a possible D gene is TRBD2 (6 bases). CDR3 length: 15 residues. Per germline, CDR1 MNHEY and CDR2 SVGAGI. In nucleotides, the CDR3 is TGTGCCGGCAGTCACTCGACTAGTATACGAGAGACCCAGTACTTC. Residues: CAGSHSTSIRETQYF.

This clonotype showed up many times. The V gene is TRBV20-1, the J gene TRBJ2-1; 11 bases agree with TRBD2. Germline trimming cut 0 bases from V and 8 bases from J; bases unmatched to any gene: 6. This CDR3 spans 15 amino acids. CDR1 and CDR2 from the germline V gene are DFQATT and SNEGSKA (reference sequence). The chain's CDR3 is CSARDSGRAMDEQFF. The DNA of the CDR3 is TGCAGTGCTAGAGATAGCGGGAGGGCCATGGATGAGCAGTTCTTC.

This clonotype was counted ten times or more. The V gene is TRBV5-1, the J gene TRBJ2-3; unclear D gene. Trimming took off 1 base at V and 2 bases at J, with 11 bases between the two ends. The CDR3 extends over 15 amino acids. The germline CDR1 and CDR2 sequences are SGHRS and YFSETQ. The CDR3 loop is CASSLFFPSTDTQYF. CDR3 in DNA: TGCGCCAGCAGCTTGTTCTTTCCTTCCACAGATACGCAGTATTTT. Complete variable domain (other parts from reference TRBV5-1 and TRBJ2-3): KAGVTQTPRYLIKTRGQQVTLSCSPISGHRSVSWYQQTPGQGLQFLFEYFSETQRNKGNFPGRFSGRQFSNSRSEMNVSTLELGDSALYLCASSLFFPSTDTQYFGPGTRLTVL.

This clonotype was found many times. V is TRBV30 and J is TRBJ1-2; 8 bases fit TRBD1. The CDR3 covers 15 residues. Germline V gene data show CDR1 as GTSNPN and CDR2 as SVGIG (reference sequence). The ends lost 4 bases at V and 3 bases at J; junction bases unmatched: 10. DNA of the CDR3: TGTGCCTGGACCCCTCGGACAGGGTGGGACTATGGCTACACCTTC. It encodes CAWTPRTGWDYGYTF.

This clonotype appeared many times. The CDR3 region is CSARQGAREKLFF. As DNA, the CDR3 is TGCAGTGCTAGGCAGGGGGCCCGTGAAAAACTGTTTTTT. The chain uses TRBV20-1 and TRBJ1-4; the match to TRBD1 covers 8 bases. Germline trimming cut 3 bases from V and 7 bases from J; bases unmatched to any gene: 4. Germline CDR1 and CDR2: DFQATT and SNEGSKA (reference sequence). This CDR3 is built from 13 residues.

This clonotype was seen at least ten times. The chain employs TRBV19 and TRBJ1-2; 7 bases are a match to TRBD1. This CDR3 comprises 15 residues. Germline V CDR1 and CDR2: LNHDA, SQIVND (reference sequence). J lost 3 bases, V lost 7 bases, and 11 bases had no gene match. CDR3 sequence (DNA): TGTGCCAGTAACCTCCGACAGGGAAGAGACTATGGCTACACCTTC. Amino acid sequence: CASNLRQGRDYGYTF.

Many counts were recorded for this clonotype. The chain has TRBV27 and TRBJ1-5; 8 positions agree with TRBD1. The CDR3 totals 16 residues. The V gene end was trimmed by 6 bases and the J gene end by 4 bases; junction bases not matched to a gene: 11. The germline CDR1 and CDR2 sequences are MNHEY and SMNVEV (reference sequence). CDR3 protein: CASSPTGGGRNQPQHF. The CDR3 region has the DNA TGTGCCAGCAGCCCAACAGGGGGAGGTCGTAATCAGCCCCAGCATTTT.

This clonotype has only a few counts. The J gene is TRBJ2-1, the V gene TRBV20-1; 8 positions agree with TRBD2. After removal of 4 bases from V and 1 base from J, the junction contained 18 bases not matched to a gene. Germline CDR1 reads DFQATT; CDR2 reads SNEGSKA (reference sequence). The CDR3 length is 19 residues. The CDR3, as DNA: TGCAGTGCTACCCTCCCGGGACAAACAGCGGGGGAGTCCTACAATGAGCAGTTCTTC. Translating it yields CSATLPGQTAGESYNEQFF.

The chain links TRBV20-1 to TRBJ2-3; D is perhaps TRBD2 (6 bases). With 7 bases removed from V and 3 bases from J, the gap between germline ends came to 14 bases. Germline V gene sequence: CDR1 DFQATT, CDR2 SNEGSKA (reference sequence). CDR3 length: 13 amino acids. The CDR3 sequence: CSVLVGGTDTQYF. DNA of the CDR3: TGCAGTGTGTTAGTGGGGGGAACAGATACGCAGTATTTT.

The chain employs TRBV19 and TRBJ2-3; 12 bases agree with TRBD2. Germline CDR1 is LNHDA and CDR2 is SQIVND (reference sequence). The CDR3 has 15 amino acids. Trimming at V came to 3 bases and at J to 11 bases, leaving 9 bases not matched to a gene. In DNA form, the CDR3 reads TGTGCCAGTAGTATTGGACTAGCGGGATCTAATGAGCAGTATTTT. It codes for CASSIGLAGSNEQYF.

The chain has TRBV5-1 and TRBJ1-1; D remains unclear. Looked up from germline, CDR1 is SGHRS and CDR2 is YFSETQ. The CDR3 runs to 14 residues. Between the trimmed V and J ends, which lost 7 bases and 1 base, there was a span of 14 bases. The chain's CDR3 is CASRTYNGNTEAFF. CDR3 bases: TGCGCCAGCCGGACTTACAACGGGAACACTGAAGCTTTCTTT.

Remarks on this clonotype: A read error is possible here, since a much larger clone lies one base away. The chain combines TRBV5-4 with TRBJ2-1; no clear D gene. Germline CDR1 SGHNT, CDR2 YYREEE (reference sequence). The CDR3 has 12 amino acids. As DNA, the CDR3 is TGTGCCAGCAGCTTGGTAAGGGCAACCGTGGTCTTC. Protein product: CASSLVRATVVF.

The table lists this clonotype with many counts. The chain employs TRBV2 and TRBJ2-3; D perhaps matches TRBD1 (6 bases). CDR1 SNHLY and CDR2 FYNNEI come from the germline V gene. Trimming removed 7 bases from V and 3 bases from J, with 11 bases in between. This CDR3 contains 13 residues. The CDR3 DNA follows: TGTGCCAGCACGACAGGCTGGACAGATACGCAGTATTTT. This gives the protein CASTTGWTDTQYF.

This clonotype has a single count. This may be a read error: a much more frequent sequence differs by one nucleotide. The J gene is TRBJ2-5, the V gene TRBV6-5; D uncertain. This CDR3 contains 13 residues. Germline lookup yields CDR1 MNHEY and CDR2 SVGAGI. The CDR3 nucleotides read TGTCCCAGCAGTTACCGGTCAGCCGCTAGCCAGTACTTC. It translates to CPSSYRSAASQYF.

This clonotype was counted at least ten times. Since a much larger clone is just one base distant, this may be a read error. The J gene is TRBJ2-7, the V gene TRBV6-1; D call uncertain. The germline V gene has CDR1 MNHNS and CDR2 SASEGT. V gave up 5 bases and J gave up 2 bases, with 10 bases separating them. CDR3 length: 13 amino acids. The CDR3 bases are TGTGCCAGCAGTCAGTCGGAGCCCTACGAGCAGTACTTC. This sequence encodes CASSQSEPYEQYF.

With respect to this clonotype: This could be a read error, since a much larger clone is one nucleotide away. The chain joins TRBV18 to TRBJ1-4; D gene ambiguous. V was clipped by 2 bases and J by 3 bases, with 13 bases between them. Germline V gene data show CDR1 as KGHSH and CDR2 as LQKENI. The CDR3 extends over 16 amino acids. CDR3 sequence reads: CASSPRAMAPNEKLFF. The DNA for the CDR3 is TGTGCCAGCTCACCAAGGGCCATGGCCCCTAATGAAAAACTGTTTTTT.

Many counts were recorded for this clonotype. The chain uses TRBV7-3 and TRBJ2-1; no firm D call. Germline values: CDR1 SGHTA, CDR2 FQGTGA. Trimming shortened V by 5 bases and J by 0 bases, and 11 bases separated the two germline ends. The CDR3 spans 15 residues. For the CDR3, the DNA is TGTGCCAGCAGCCCCGACCCGAGCTCCTACAATGAGCAGTTCTTC. This codes for CASSPDPSSYNEQFF.

The table lists this clonotype with many counts. The V and J genes are TRBV12-3 or TRBV12-4 and TRBJ2-2; D may be TRBD2 (6 bases). V lost 1 base and J lost 2, with 11 bases in between. This CDR3 comprises 16 residues. The CDR3 loop reads CASSLDFSGNTGELFF. The CDR3 DNA reads TGTGCCAGCAGTTTAGATTTTAGCGGTAACACCGGGGAGCTGTTTTTT.